These T cell receptor beta chains were read from a single sample in a study of T-cell memory formation after mild COVID-19. MiXCR, run by TCRdb on the 5' RACE reads, gives a single entry per CDR3 protein. Of roughly 250,000 distinct CDR3 sequences listed, about a sixth are singletons. The sequenced sample consisted of PBMCs or a T cell subset sorted from them (not recorded which). The receptors were gathered from a man between 18 and 29 years old who had mild COVID-19 (a few samples of this study predate the infection). Cell type and time point are not known. Both conserved end residues are part of each CDR3. A D gene is named only where the DNA matches it firmly. A row's size may be missing; if present it is once, few, many or a size class.

TRBV6-6,NA,TRBJ1-6,TRBD1,CASSRLGQGITPLHF,TGTGCCAGCAGCCGACTGGGACAGGGAATAACACCCCTCCACTTT
TRBV6-2/TRBV6-3,few,TRBJ1-1,NA,CASSNYGGPEAFF,TGTGCCAGCAGCAACTATGGGGGTCCTGAAGCTTTCTTT
TRBV4-2,many,TRBJ2-2,TRBD2,CASGLAGASAGELFF,TGTGCCAGCGGACTAGCGGGGGCCTCGGCCGGGGAGCTGTTTTTT
TRBV7-2,many,TRBJ2-7,TRBD1,CASSSRDRTFYEQYF,TGTGCCAGCAGTTCAAGGGACAGAACCTTCTACGAGCAGTACTTC
TRBV7-3,few,TRBJ2-1,NA,CASSFVGRGNEQFF,TGTGCCAGCAGCTTCGTGGGGAGAGGTAATGAGCAGTTCTTC
TRBV7-3,NA,TRBJ2-1,NA,CASSSADNEQFF,TGTGCCAGCAGCTCCGCGGACAATGAGCAGTTCTTC
TRBV5-6,NA,TRBJ1-6,NA,CASSFWGNSPLHF,TGTGCCAGCAGCTTCTGGGGCAATTCACCCCTCCACTTT
TRBV4-1,few,TRBJ2-2,TRBD1,CATEGTVDTGELFF,TGCGCCACCGAAGGGACAGTTGACACCGGGGAGCTGTTTTTT
TRBV7-2,NA,TRBJ1-5,NA,CASSLGTSNQPQHF,TGTGCCAGCAGCTTGGGGACAAGTAATCAGCCCCAGCATTTT
TRBV6-2/TRBV6-3,few,TRBJ2-5,NA,CASGSRAPGETQYF,TGTGCCAGCGGATCTCGGGCGCCAGGAGAGACCCAGTACTTC
TRBV6-5,NA,TRBJ1-5,NA,CASSRTAANQPQHF,TGTGCCAGCAGCAGGACAGCGGCTAATCAGCCCCAGCATTTT
TRBV4-2,few,TRBJ1-2,NA,CASSQELAGNYGYTF,TGTGCCAGCAGCCAAGAACTGGCGGGGAACTATGGCTACACCTTC
TRBV20-1,few,TRBJ2-3,NA,CSARDPWTTPDTQYF,TGCAGTGCTAGAGATCCTTGGACAACGCCAGATACGCAGTATTTT
TRBV24-1,once,TRBJ1-5,NA,CALRGVQPQHF,TGTGCCCTACGGGGGGTGCAGCCCCAGCATTTT
TRBV28,NA,TRBJ1-2,TRBD1,CASSLVLPGTGVGYTF,TGTGCCAGCAGTTTAGTCCTACCCGGGACAGGGGTTGGCTACACCTTC
TRBV6-5,NA,TRBJ1-1,NA,CASSLKLNTEAFF,TGTGCCAGCAGTTTGAAGTTGAACACTGAAGCTTTCTTT
TRBV5-1,NA,TRBJ1-5,NA,CASSLAGTYNQPQHF,TGCGCCAGCAGCTTGGCCGGGACATACAATCAGCCCCAGCATTTT
TRBV9,NA,TRBJ1-2,NA,CASSGGSREGGYTF,TGTGCCAGCAGCGGGGGCTCCAGGGAGGGCGGCTACACCTTC